The text below deals with one T cell receptor (beta chain). As handled by the study authors: Estimated nucleated cell counts came from reference gene primer amplification. Profiling relied on immunoSEQ multiplex PCR, and the TCRdb table lists in-frame clones only, not all of them. For V, J and clone size, that table is used; D and trimming come from the DNA. The sample carries 30,000 to 50,000 clones, about 87% recorded once. These data belong to a study of blood T cell repertoires in COVID-19. Study-wide background: Italy, Spain and the United States were the sources of the convalescent and acute COVID-19 samples. T cells, B-cell-depleted T cells, or PBMCs provided the cDNA or gDNA that served as material.

This CDR3 is built from 16 residues. V dropped 1 base and J dropped 8; count of bases not matched to a gene: 11. The germline gives CDR1 LGHDT, CDR2 YNNKEL (reference sequence). Sequenced material: peripheral blood. This chain joins TRBV3-1 (or the pseudogene TRBV3-2) and TRBJ2-3; 8 bases are a match to TRBD2. This clonotype was obtained from a man aged 50 to 59 with active or convalescent COVID-19. CDR3 DNA: TGTGCCAGCAGCCAAGTACCGGGGGGGCCGGCGGGTACGCAGTATTTT. As protein: CASSQVPGGPAGTQYF.